This T cell receptor (beta chain) was recovered during a study of blood T cell repertoires in COVID-19. Across the study: Sources were T cells, B-cell-depleted T cells, or PBMCs; the material itself was cDNA or gDNA.

Original analysis: Amplified reference gene primers provided the basis for estimating nucleated cell counts. Only in-frame clones appear in the TCRdb table, and some are missing; sequencing was by immunoSEQ multiplex PCR. The V and J calls and clone size come from that table; D and trimming were worked out from the DNA. The data show a few hundred thousand clones, around 90% seen once. V was shortened by 7 bases and J by 1 base, with 10 bases between the two germline ends. There are 13 residues in the CDR3. Germline V gene sequence: CDR1 GTSNPN, CDR2 SVGIG (reference sequence). The cohort comprised adults aged about 18 to 100 years residing in about two dozen US areas.

This receptor was taken from a woman aged 45-59 years with acute COVID-19. The chain employs TRBV30 and TRBJ2-2, with D perhaps TRBD2 (6 bases). Input material: PBMCs or T cells enriched from blood (not recorded which). The CDR3 sequence is CALADVNTGELFF. The CDR3 coding sequence is TGTGCCTTAGCGGATGTGAACACCGGGGAGCTGTTTTTT.